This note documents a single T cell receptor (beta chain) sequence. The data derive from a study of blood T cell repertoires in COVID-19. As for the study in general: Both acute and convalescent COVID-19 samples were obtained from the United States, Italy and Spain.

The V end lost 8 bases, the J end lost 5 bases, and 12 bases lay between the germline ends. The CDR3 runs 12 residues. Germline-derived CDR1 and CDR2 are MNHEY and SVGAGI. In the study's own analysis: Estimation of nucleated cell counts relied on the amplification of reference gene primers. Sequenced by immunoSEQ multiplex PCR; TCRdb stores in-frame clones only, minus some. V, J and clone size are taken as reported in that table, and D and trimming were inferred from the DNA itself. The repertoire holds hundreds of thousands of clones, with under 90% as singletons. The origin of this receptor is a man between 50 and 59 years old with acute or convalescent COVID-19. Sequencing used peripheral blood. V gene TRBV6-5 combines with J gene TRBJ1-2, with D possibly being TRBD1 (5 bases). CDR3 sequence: CASLGGKYGYTF. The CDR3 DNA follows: TGTGCCAGCCTCGGGGGGAAGTATGGCTACACCTTC.